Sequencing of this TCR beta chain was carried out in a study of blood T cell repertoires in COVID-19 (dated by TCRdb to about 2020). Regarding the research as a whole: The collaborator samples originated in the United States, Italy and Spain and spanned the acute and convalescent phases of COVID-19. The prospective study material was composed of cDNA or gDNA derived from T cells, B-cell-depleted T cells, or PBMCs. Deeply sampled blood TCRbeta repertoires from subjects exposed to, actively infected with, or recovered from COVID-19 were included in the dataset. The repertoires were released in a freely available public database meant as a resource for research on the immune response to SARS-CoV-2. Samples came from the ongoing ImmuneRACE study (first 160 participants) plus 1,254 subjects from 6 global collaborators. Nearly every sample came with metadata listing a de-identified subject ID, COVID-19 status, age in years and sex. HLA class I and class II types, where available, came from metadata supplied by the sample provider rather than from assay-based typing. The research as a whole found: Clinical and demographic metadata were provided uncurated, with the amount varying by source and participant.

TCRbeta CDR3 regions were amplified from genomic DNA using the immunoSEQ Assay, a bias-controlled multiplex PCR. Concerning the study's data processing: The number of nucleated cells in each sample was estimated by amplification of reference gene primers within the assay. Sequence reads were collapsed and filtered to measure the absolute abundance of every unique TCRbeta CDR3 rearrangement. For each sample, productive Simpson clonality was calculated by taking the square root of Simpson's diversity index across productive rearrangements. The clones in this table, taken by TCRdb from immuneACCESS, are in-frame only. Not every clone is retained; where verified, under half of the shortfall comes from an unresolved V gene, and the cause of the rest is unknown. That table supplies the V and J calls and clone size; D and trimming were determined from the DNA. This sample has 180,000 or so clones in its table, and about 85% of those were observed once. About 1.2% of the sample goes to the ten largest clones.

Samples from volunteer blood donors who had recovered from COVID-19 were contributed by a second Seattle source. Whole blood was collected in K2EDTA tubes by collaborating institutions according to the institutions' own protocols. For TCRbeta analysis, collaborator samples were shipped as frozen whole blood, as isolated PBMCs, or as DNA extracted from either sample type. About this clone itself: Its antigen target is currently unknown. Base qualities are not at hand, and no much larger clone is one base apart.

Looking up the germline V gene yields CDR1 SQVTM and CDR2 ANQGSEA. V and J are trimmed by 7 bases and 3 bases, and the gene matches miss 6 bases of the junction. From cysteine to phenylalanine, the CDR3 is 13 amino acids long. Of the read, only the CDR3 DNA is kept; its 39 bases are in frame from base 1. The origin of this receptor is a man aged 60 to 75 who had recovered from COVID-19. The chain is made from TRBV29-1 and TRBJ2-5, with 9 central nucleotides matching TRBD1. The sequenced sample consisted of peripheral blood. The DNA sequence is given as TGCAGCGCCACGACAGGGGGGGAAGAGACCCAGTACTTC. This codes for CSATTGGEETQYF.